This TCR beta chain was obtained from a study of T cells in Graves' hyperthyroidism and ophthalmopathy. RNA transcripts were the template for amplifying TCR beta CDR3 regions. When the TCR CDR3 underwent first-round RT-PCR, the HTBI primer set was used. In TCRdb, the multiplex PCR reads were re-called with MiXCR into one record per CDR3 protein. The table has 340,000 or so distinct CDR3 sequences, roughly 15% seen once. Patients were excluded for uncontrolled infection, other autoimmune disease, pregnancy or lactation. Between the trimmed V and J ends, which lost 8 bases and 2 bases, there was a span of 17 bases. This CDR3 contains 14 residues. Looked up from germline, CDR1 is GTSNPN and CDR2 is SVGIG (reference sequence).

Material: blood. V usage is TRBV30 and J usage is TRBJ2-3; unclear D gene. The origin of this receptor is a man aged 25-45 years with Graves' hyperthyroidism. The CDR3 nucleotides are TGTGCCAGTAAGGGCAACACTTACACAGATACGCAGTATTTT. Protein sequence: CASKGNTYTDTQYF.